What follows are 14 T cell receptor beta chains derived from one specimen sequenced in a study of T cells in localized non-small cell lung cancer. Measured with immunoSEQ multiplex PCR; TCRdb has only the in-frame clones, and not every one. The repertoire has approximately 30,000 clones, 78% of them found once; the top ten carry less than 45%. The sequences come from peripheral blood, collected before any cancer treatment. The receptor set was obtained from a male donor aged 60 or over with stage II squamous cell lung carcinoma.

The chain combines TRBV5-6 with TRBJ2-5; a possible D gene is TRBD1 (5 bases). The CDR3 loop spans 16 amino acids. Between the trimmed V and J ends, which lost 2 bases and 4 bases, there was a span of 18 bases. In germline, CDR1 is SGHDT, CDR2 YYEEEE. CDR3 in DNA: TGTGCCAGCAGCTTTCGGCAGGGTGAAAGGGGAGAGACCCAGTACTTC. This encodes CASSFRQGERGETQYF.

The chain is built from TRBV11-1 and TRBJ1-1; 9 nucleotides align to TRBD1. The ends lost 2 bases at V and 5 bases at J; junction bases unmatched: 3. Germline loops: CDR1 SGHAT, CDR2 FQDESV (reference sequence). There are 14 residues in the CDR3. The CDR3 bases are TGTGCCAGCAGCTTAATGACAGGGGGGACTGAAGCTTTCTTT. Its protein is CASSLMTGGTEAFF.

The chain couples TRBV10-3 to TRBJ1-1, with D uncertain. Germline-derived CDR1 and CDR2 are ENHRY and SYGVKD. This CDR3 has 13 amino acids. V was clipped by 5 bases and J by 3 bases, with 10 bases between them. The CDR3 loop reads CAISTRVDTEAFF. DNA for the CDR3: TGTGCCATCAGTACACGGGTTGACACTGAAGCTTTCTTT.

This rearrangement joins TRBV5-1 to TRBJ2-7; TRBD2 aligns across 8 bases. CDR1 is SGHRS and CDR2 is YFSETQ in the germline V gene. The V segment lost 2 bases and the J segment 2 bases; nucleotides outside the gene matches: 3. The CDR3 is 14 amino acids. In DNA form, the CDR3 reads TGCGCCAGCAGCTTTCAAGCGGGGGCCTACGAGCAGTACTTC. Its translation is CASSFQAGAYEQYF.

The chain couples TRBV6-4 to TRBJ1-1, with D hard to call. V lost 0 bases, J lost 1 base, and 3 bases lay in between. The CDR3 is 13 amino acids. Germline V gene data show CDR1 as MRHNA and CDR2 as SNTAGT. The CDR3 DNA follows: TGTGCCAGCAGTGACTCGGGGAACACTGAAGCTTTCTTT. This encodes CASSDSGNTEAFF.

This clone was observed a single time. The rearrangement joins TRBV11-2 to TRBJ1-2; D is unclear. Per the germline V gene, CDR1 is SGHAT and CDR2 is FQNNGV. This CDR3 is 13 amino acids long. With 2 bases removed from V and 8 bases from J, the gap between germline ends came to 12 bases. CDR3 protein: CASSLLRLPGYTF. The CDR3 nucleotides are TGTGCCAGCAGCTTATTGCGGCTCCCAGGCTACACCTTC.

This sequence joins TRBV19 and TRBJ1-2; 8 nucleotides match TRBD1. The ends lost 0 bases at V and 6 bases at J; junction bases unmatched: 3. Germline CDR1 and CDR2: LNHDA and SQIVND (reference sequence). The length of the CDR3 is 14 residues. The CDR3 here is CASSIETGDDGYTF. CDR3 nucleotide sequence: TGTGCCAGTAGTATAGAGACAGGGGATGATGGCTACACCTTC.

As DNA, the CDR3 is TGTGCCAGCAGATTTAATGGGAACACTGAAGCTTTCTTT. As protein: CASRFNGNTEAFF. The V gene is TRBV6-1, the J gene TRBJ1-1, with D hard to call. CDR1 is MNHNS, CDR2 SASEGT, per germline. V was clipped by 6 bases and J by 1 base, with 9 bases between them. The CDR3 length is 13 residues.

The rearrangement links TRBV5-1 to TRBJ1-1; possible D gene TRBD1, 5 bases. Trimming took off 6 bases at V and 1 base at J, with 10 bases between the two ends. The CDR3 length is 13 residues. CDR1 is SGHRS, CDR2 YFSETQ, per germline. The CDR3 DNA is TGCGCCAGCACCGGGACGGCGAACACTGAAGCTTTCTTT. Protein sequence: CASTGTANTEAFF.

This clone was seen only a few times. The gene calls are TRBV25-1 and TRBJ2-2; D may correspond to TRBD1 or TRBD2 (6 bases each). The CDR3 loop spans 14 amino acids. CDR1 and CDR2 from the germline V gene are MGHDK and SYGVNS. V was shortened by 6 bases and J by 3 bases, with 11 bases between the two germline ends. The CDR3 nucleotides are TGTGCCAGCAGACGGGGGACATACACCGGGGAGCTGTTTTTT. This translates into CASRRGTYTGELFF. Full variable domain (remainder filled in from reference TRBV25-1 and TRBJ2-2): EADIYQTPRYLVIGTGKKITLECSQTMGHDKMYWYQQDPGMELHLIHYSYGVNSTEKGDLSSESTVSRIRTEHFPLTLESARPSHTSQYLCASRRGTYTGELFFGEGSRLTVL.

V gene TRBV21-1 combines with J gene TRBJ1-5. TRBV21-1 is deemed a pseudogene. CDR3 length equals 15 residues. The CDR3 is CASPGAGALNQPQHF. The CDR3 DNA follows: TGTGCCAGTCCGGGGGCGGGGGCCCTCAATCAGCCCCAGCATTTT.

This clone appeared a few times. This rearrangement joins TRBV28 to TRBJ2-7, with D tentatively TRBD1 or TRBD2 (5 bases each). This CDR3 is 15 amino acids long. V lost 6 bases and J 2 bases, leaving 17 bases between the germline ends. The V gene's germline CDR1 is MDHEN and CDR2 SYDVKM. The CDR3: CASSITWDRTYEQYF. CDR3 sequence (DNA): TGTGCCAGCAGCATAACGTGGGACCGGACCTACGAGCAGTACTTC.

The chain carries TRBV6-5 and TRBJ2-1; 9 bases are a match to TRBD1. Germline CDR1 and CDR2: MNHEY and SVGAGI. After removal of 6 bases from V and 11 bases from J, the junction contained 11 bases not matched to a gene. The CDR3 extends over 14 amino acids. CDR3 DNA sequence: TGTGCCAGCAGGGCGCCGGGACAGGGTTTTCAGCAGTTCTTC. Translated, it gives CASRAPGQGFQQFF.

The chain uses TRBV2 and TRBJ2-2, with 9 bases aligning to TRBD1. V trimming: 6 bases; J trimming: 4 bases; junction bases outside the gene matches: 3. The CDR3 is made up of 14 amino acids. The germline V gene has CDR1 SNHLY and CDR2 FYNNEI. The CDR3 DNA follows: TGTGCCAGCAGGACGGGACAGGGCACCGGGGAGCTGTTTTTT. It codes for CASRTGQGTGELFF.